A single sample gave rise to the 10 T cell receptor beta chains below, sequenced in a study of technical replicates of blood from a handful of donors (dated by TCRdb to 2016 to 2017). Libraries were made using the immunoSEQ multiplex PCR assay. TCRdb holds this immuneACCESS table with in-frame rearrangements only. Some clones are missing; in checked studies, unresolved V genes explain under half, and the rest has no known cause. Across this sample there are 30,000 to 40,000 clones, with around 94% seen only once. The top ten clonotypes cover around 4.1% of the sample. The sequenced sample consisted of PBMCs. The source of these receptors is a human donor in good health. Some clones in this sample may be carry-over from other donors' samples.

Written as DNA, the CDR3 is TGTGCCAGCAGTCCCCGGGACAGCAGCTCCTACGAGCAGTACTTC. This sequence encodes CASSPRDSSSYEQYF. The chain carries TRBV6-6 and TRBJ2-7, with 7 bases lining up with TRBD1. V shed 5 bases, J shed 0 bases, and the junction held 7 bases outside the gene matches. In germline, CDR1 is MNHNY, CDR2 SVGAGI (reference sequence). This CDR3 has 15 residues.

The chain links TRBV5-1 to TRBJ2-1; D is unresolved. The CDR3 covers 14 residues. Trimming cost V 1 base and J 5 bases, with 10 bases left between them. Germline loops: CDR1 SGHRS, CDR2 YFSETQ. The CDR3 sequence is CASSLSGQNNEQFF. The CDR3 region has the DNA TGCGCCAGCAGCTTGAGTGGGCAGAACAATGAGCAGTTCTTC.

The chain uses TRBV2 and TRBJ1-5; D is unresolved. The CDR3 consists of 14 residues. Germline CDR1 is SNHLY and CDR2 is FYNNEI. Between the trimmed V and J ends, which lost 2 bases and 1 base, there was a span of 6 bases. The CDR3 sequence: CASSESGSNQPQHF. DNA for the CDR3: TGTGCCAGCAGTGAATCGGGAAGCAATCAGCCCCAGCATTTT.

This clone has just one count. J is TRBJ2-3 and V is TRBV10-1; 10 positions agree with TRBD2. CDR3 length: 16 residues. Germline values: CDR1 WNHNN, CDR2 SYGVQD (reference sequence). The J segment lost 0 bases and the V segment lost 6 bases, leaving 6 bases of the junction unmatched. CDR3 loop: CASRPPSGRSTDTQYF. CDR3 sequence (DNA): TGCGCCAGCAGGCCCCCTAGCGGGAGAAGCACAGATACGCAGTATTTT.

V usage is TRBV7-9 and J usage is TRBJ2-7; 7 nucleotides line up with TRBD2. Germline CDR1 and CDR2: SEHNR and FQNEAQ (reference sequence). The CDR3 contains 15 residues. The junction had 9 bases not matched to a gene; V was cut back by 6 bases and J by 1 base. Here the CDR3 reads CASRGYRGVSYEQYF. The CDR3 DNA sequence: TGTGCCAGCAGGGGGTACCGGGGGGTATCCTACGAGCAGTACTTC.

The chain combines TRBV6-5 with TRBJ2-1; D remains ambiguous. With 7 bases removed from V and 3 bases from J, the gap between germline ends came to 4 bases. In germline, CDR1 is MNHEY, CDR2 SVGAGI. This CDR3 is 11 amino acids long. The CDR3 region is CASTHYNEQFF. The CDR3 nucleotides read TGTGCCAGCACCCACTACAATGAGCAGTTCTTC.

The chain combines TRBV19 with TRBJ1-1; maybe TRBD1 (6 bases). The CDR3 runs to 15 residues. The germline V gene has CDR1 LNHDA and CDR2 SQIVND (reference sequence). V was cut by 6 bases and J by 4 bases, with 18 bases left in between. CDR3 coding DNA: TGTGCCAGTAGGACTGGGGGGGGGCAGCCCACTGAAGCTTTCTTT. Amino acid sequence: CASRTGGGQPTEAFF.

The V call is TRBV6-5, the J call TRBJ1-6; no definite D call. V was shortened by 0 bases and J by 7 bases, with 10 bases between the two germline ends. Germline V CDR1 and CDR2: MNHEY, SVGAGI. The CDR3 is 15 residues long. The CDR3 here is CASSYSLAGNSPLHF. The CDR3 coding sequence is TGTGCCAGCAGTTACTCTCTAGCAGGAAATTCACCCCTCCACTTT.

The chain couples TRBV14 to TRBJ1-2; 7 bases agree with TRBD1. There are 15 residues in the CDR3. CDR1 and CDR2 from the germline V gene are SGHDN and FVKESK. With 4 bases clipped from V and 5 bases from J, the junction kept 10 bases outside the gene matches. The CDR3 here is CASSLGLGTAYGYTF. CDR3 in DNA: TGTGCCAGCAGCCTTGGTCTCGGGACAGCTTATGGCTACACCTTC.

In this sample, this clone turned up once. The CDR3 bases are TGTGCCAGCAGCTTAGGGCGGGAGAAAAATGAGCAGTTCTTC. Translation gives CASSLGREKNEQFF. This chain links TRBV11-3 with TRBJ2-1; 7 positions agree with TRBD2. The junction had 4 bases not matched to a gene; V was cut back by 1 base and J by 7 bases. The CDR3 extends over 14 amino acids. CDR1 is SGHNT, CDR2 YENEEA, per germline.